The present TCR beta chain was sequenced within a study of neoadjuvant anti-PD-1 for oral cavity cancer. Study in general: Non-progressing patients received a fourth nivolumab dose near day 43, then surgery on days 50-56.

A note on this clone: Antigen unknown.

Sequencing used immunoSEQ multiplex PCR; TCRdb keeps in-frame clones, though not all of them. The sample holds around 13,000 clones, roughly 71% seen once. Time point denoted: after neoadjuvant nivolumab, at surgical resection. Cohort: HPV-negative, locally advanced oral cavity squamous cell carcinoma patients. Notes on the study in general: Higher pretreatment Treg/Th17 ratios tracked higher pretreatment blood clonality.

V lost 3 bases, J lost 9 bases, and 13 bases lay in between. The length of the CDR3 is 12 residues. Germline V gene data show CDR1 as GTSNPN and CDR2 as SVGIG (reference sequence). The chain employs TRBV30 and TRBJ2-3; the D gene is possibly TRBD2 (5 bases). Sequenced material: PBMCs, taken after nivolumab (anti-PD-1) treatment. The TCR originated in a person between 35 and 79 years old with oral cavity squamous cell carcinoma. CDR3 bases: TGTGCCTGGAGAGGCCTAGCACGGACGCAGTATTTT. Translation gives CAWRGLARTQYF.